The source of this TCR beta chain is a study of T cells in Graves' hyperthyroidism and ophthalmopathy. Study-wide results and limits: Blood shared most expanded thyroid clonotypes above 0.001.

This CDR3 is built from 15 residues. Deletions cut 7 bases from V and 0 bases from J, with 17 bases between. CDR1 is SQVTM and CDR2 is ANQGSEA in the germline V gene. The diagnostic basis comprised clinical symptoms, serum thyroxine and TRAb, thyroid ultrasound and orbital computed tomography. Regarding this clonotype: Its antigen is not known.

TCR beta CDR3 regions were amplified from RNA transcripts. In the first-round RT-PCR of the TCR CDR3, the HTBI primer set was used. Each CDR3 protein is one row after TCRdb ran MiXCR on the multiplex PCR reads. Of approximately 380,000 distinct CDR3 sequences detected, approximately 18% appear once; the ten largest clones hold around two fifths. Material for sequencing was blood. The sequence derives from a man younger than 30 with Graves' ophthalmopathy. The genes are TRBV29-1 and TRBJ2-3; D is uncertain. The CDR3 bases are TGCAGCGCCCCTGATGGGGTTGCTAGCACAGATACGCAGTATTTT. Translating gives CSAPDGVASTDTQYF.